Reported below is one T cell receptor beta chain. In the source study's methods: Reference gene primer amplification in the assay estimated nucleated cell counts. Profiling relied on immunoSEQ multiplex PCR, and the TCRdb table lists in-frame clones only, not all of them. D and trimming come from the DNA, and the V and J calls and clone size come from that table. The sample consists of about 88,000 clones, about 92% of them appearing once. Trimming took 4 bases from V and 0 from J; bases not matched to a gene: 7. The CDR3 contains 17 residues. Germline V gene sequence: CDR1 ENHRY, CDR2 SYGVKD. This record belongs to a study of blood T cell repertoires in COVID-19. Overall study: Sites in the United States, Italy and Spain provided acute and convalescent COVID-19 samples. Sample material is recorded as cDNA or gDNA derived from T cells, B-cell-depleted T cells, or PBMCs.

The sample taken for sequencing was peripheral blood. The chain is built from TRBV10-3 and TRBJ1-2, with 11 bases that match TRBD1. The source is a man between 18 and 29 years old with COVID-19, enrolled during active disease. CDR3 amino acids: CAISGGQGATANYGYTF. The CDR3 DNA reads TGTGCCATCAGTGGAGGACAGGGGGCTACAGCTAACTATGGCTACACCTTC.